This T cell receptor (beta chain) derives from a study of T cell clonotyping in hematopoietic cell transplantation. About the study: Recipients' pretransplant samples followed cytoreduction.

About this clone itself: Its antigen is not known.

The table came from immunoSEQ multiplex PCR; TCRdb's copy has only in-frame clones and leaves some out. The sample has about 49,000 clones; 70% to 90% are singletons. Study conclusions and caveats: Recipient TCR diversity dropped after transplant; expanded clonotypes rose from day 30 to 180. No sorting was done, leaving CD4 and CD8 contributions mixed. Graft donor and pretransplant recipient Inverse Simpson Index values predicted broader posttransplant TCR diversity.

The CDR3 totals 14 residues. The V gene's germline CDR1 is SNHLY and CDR2 FYNNEI. V lost 6 bases to trimming and J lost 8 bases, with 16 bases between them. Time point specified: recipient sample about 28 days before transplant, after cytoreduction. V and J are TRBV2 and TRBJ1-4, with unresolved D. This clonotype was obtained from a man aged 55 to 70 with biphenotypic leukemia. Some clones in this sample may be carry-over from other donors' samples. Sequencing was performed on peripheral blood mononuclear cells, taken before stem cell transplant. The CDR3 DNA is TGTGCCAGCAGGACACAGCGGTCGGACGAAAAACTGTTTTTT. Encoded protein: CASRTQRSDEKLFF.